The 21 T cell receptor beta chains listed next were all sequenced from one sample in a study of monozygotic twins with inflammatory bowel disease. TCRdb reanalyzed the 5' RACE reads and collapses them to one entry per CDR3 protein, without DNA. The sample has about 330,000 distinct CDR3 sequences. Sequencing was done on a sample of blood. The origin of the receptors is a human donor with ulcerative colitis or Crohn's disease, or a healthy co-twin of an affected twin (not recorded which).

The chain has TRBV2 and TRBJ2-1; TCRdb reports TRBD2, a call that lacks DNA to check it against. This CDR3 has 17 residues. The germline V gene encodes CDR1 SNHLY and CDR2 FYNNEI. CDR3 protein: CASSALLTGLAGNEQFF.

The chain links TRBV4-1 to TRBJ1-5; checking the TCRdb D call of TRBD1 is not possible without DNA. Germline loops: CDR1 MGHRA, CDR2 YSYEKL. This CDR3 spans 13 amino acids. CDR3 in amino acids: CASSQGQLQPQHF.

This rearrangement joins TRBV2 to TRBJ2-1; TCRdb proposes TRBD1, but this gene call is untestable without DNA. The CDR3 spans 12 residues. CDR1 is SNHLY and CDR2 is FYNNEI in the germline V gene. CDR3 sequence reads: CASRDRAGEQFF.

The chain's CDR3 is CASSRNREKQYF. V usage is TRBV28 and J usage is TRBJ2-7; TCRdb gives TRBD1 as the D gene, but with no DNA this cannot be confirmed. Germline V lookup: CDR1 MDHEN, CDR2 SYDVKM. This CDR3 region has 12 residues.

CDR3 residues: CAGGQGENQPQHF. This chain joins TRBV30 and TRBJ1-5; the D call of TRBD1 rests on TCRdb alone, since no DNA is present to check it. This CDR3 has 13 amino acids. From germline, CDR1 is GTSNPN and CDR2 SVGIG (reference sequence). The whole variable domain, remainder taken from reference TRBV30 and TRBJ1-5, is SQTIHQWPATLVQPVGSPLSLECTVEGTSNPNLYWYRQAAGRGLQLLFYSVGIGQISSEVPQNLSASRPQDRQFILSSKKLLLSDSGFYLCAGGQGENQPQHFGDGTRLSIL.

The chain couples TRBV20-1 to TRBJ2-5; TCRdb lists TRBD2, though no DNA is available to test this call. Germline V lookup: CDR1 DFQATT, CDR2 SNEGSKA (reference sequence). The CDR3 has 14 residues. CDR3 amino acids: CSATGLALGETQYF.

The CDR3 sequence is CASSLTTVSQGHEQFF. The chain links TRBV28 to TRBJ2-1; TCRdb proposes TRBD1, but this gene call is untestable without DNA. The CDR3 length is 16 residues. Germline V gene sequence: CDR1 MDHEN, CDR2 SYDVKM.

The chain employs TRBV6-5 and TRBJ2-5; with no DNA, the TCRdb D assignment of TRBD1 cannot be verified. The CDR3 runs 15 residues. The germline V gene has CDR1 MNHEY and CDR2 SVGAGI. This CDR3 is CASSSSGGRQETQYF.

This chain uses TRBV6-4 with TRBJ2-1; TCRdb designates TRBD2, a call that cannot be tested without DNA. Germline V gene lookup returns CDR1 MRHNA and CDR2 SNTAGT. There are 15 residues in the CDR3. The CDR3 loop reads CASSDEASGSNEQFF.

The chain has TRBV5-6 and TRBJ2-2; absent DNA, TCRdb's TRBD1 call cannot be checked. Germline CDR1 and CDR2: SGHDT and YYEEEE. This CDR3 comprises 14 residues. The CDR3 sequence: CASSLGQGPGELFF.

The V call is TRBV7-3, the J call TRBJ2-1. Germline V gene lookup returns CDR1 SGHTA and CDR2 FQGTGA. This CDR3 has 15 residues. The CDR3 protein is CASSLEPLTGNEQFF.

The gene calls are TRBV6-2 or TRBV6-3 and TRBJ2-7; TCRdb names TRBD1, which stays unverified in the absence of DNA. The germline V gene has CDR1 MNHEY and CDR2 SVGEGT. The CDR3 runs to 13 residues. CDR3 amino acids: CATRQTASYEQYF.

This chain uses TRBV7-2 with TRBJ2-2; without DNA, the TCRdb call of TRBD2 cannot be checked. This CDR3 is 16 amino acids long. Germline V gene lookup returns CDR1 SGHTA and CDR2 FQGNSA. Here the CDR3 reads CASSLMSGRGTGELFF.

The chain has TRBV28 and TRBJ2-7; with no DNA, the TCRdb D assignment of TRBD1 cannot be verified. This CDR3 spans 17 amino acids. Looked up from germline, CDR1 is MDHEN and CDR2 is SYDVKM. The CDR3 here is CASSPSPWGPGDYEQYF.

The rearrangement uses TRBV29-1 and TRBJ1-5. Germline V lookup: CDR1 SQVTM, CDR2 ANQGSEA. This CDR3 is 13 amino acids long. This CDR3 is CSVAENSNQPQHF.

This rearrangement joins TRBV20-1 to TRBJ2-1; the TCRdb D gene call, TRBD2, has no DNA to confirm it. The CDR3 has 16 residues. The germline gives CDR1 DFQATT, CDR2 SNEGSKA (reference sequence). The CDR3 loop is CSATGTSGSSYNEQFF.

The J gene is TRBJ1-2, the V gene TRBV18. This CDR3 spans 14 amino acids. Looked up from germline, CDR1 is KGHSH and CDR2 is LQKENI. CDR3 amino acids: CASSPEGTGYGYTF.

The chain employs TRBV30 and TRBJ1-6. This CDR3 is built from 14 residues. In germline, CDR1 is GTSNPN, CDR2 SVGIG (reference sequence). CDR3 protein: CAWSLATLDSPLHF.

The V call is TRBV15, the J call TRBJ2-6; with no DNA, the TCRdb D assignment of TRBD1 cannot be verified. Germline CDR1 reads LNHNV; CDR2 reads YYDKDF (reference sequence). The CDR3 is 17 residues long. The CDR3: CATASTEVFAGANVLTF.

The chain employs TRBV4-1 and TRBJ2-3; TCRdb returns TRBD2, unconfirmable since there is no DNA. This CDR3 is 18 amino acids long. CDR1 is MGHRA and CDR2 is YSYEKL in the germline V gene. The CDR3 loop is CASSQGTSGGVLSDTQYF.

The J gene is TRBJ2-1, the V gene TRBV4-3; TCRdb picks TRBD1, but there is no DNA to check that call. CDR3 length: 15 residues. Germline V gives CDR1 LGHNA, CDR2 YSLEER. CDR3 region: CASSQEGTLNNEQFF.